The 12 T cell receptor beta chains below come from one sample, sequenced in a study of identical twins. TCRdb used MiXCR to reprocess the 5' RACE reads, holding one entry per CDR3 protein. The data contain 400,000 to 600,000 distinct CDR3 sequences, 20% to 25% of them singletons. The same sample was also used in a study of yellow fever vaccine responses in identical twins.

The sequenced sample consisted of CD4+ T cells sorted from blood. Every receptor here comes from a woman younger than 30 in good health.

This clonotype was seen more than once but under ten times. CDR3 nucleotide sequence: TGTGCCAGCAGCTTAATTCGGGGGTTAGAGGAAAAACTGTTTTTT. This translates into CASSLIRGLEEKLFF. The gene calls are TRBV7-6 and TRBJ1-4; tentative D call: TRBD1 (5 bases). The CDR3 loop spans 15 amino acids. V was clipped by 2 bases and J by 8 bases, with 15 bases between them. Germline assignment: CDR1 SGHVS and CDR2 FNYEAQ.

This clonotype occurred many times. CDR3 coding DNA: TGTGCCAGCACCATTAGCGGGGGGACTTTCCGGGAGCAGTTCTTC. Translated, it gives CASTISGGTFREQFF. The chain joins TRBV12-3 or TRBV12-4 to TRBJ2-1, with 10 positions matching TRBD2. Trimming cost V 7 bases and J 10 bases; bases outside gene matches: 13. The CDR3 is 15 amino acids.

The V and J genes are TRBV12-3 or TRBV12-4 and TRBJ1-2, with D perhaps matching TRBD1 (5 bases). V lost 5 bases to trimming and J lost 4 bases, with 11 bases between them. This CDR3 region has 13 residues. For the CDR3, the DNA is TGTGCCAGCAGTATCACAGGCTTCTATGGCTACACCTTC. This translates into CASSITGFYGYTF.

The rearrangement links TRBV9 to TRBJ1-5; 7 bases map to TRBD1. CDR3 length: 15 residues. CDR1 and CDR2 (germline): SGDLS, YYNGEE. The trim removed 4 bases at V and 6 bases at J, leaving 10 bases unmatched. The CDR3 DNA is TGTGCCAGCAGCCCCGATGGGGGGGACAGTCAGCCCCAGCATTTT. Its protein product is CASSPDGGDSQPQHF. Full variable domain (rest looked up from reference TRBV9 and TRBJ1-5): DSGVTQTPKHLITATGQRVTLRCSPRSGDLSVYWYQQSLDQGLQFLIQYYNGEERAKGNILERFSAQQFPDLHSELNLSSLELGDSALYFCASSPDGGDSQPQHFGDGTRLSIL.

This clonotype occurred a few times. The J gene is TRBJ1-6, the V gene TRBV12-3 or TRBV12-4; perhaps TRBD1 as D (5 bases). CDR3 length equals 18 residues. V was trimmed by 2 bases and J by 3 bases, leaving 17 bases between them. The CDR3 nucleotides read TGTGCCAGCAGTTTATATAGGCCCCTGGGGGTCTATAATTCACCCCTCCACTTT. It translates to CASSLYRPLGVYNSPLHF.

Written as DNA, the CDR3 is TGCAGTGCTAGACGGGGGGACGGCACAGATACGCAGTATTTT. Translated: CSARRGDGTDTQYF. This chain links TRBV20-1 with TRBJ2-3, with 7 bases aligning to TRBD2. Germline CDR1 DFQATT, CDR2 SNEGSKA (reference sequence). There are 14 residues in the CDR3. The trim removed 2 bases at V and 1 base at J, leaving 3 bases unmatched.

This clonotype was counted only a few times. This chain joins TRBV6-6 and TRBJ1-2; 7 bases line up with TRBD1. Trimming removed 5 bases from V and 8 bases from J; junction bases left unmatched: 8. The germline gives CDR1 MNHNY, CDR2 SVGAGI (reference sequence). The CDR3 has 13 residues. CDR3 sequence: CASSPTGVGGYTF. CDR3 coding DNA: TGTGCCAGCAGTCCAACAGGGGTAGGCGGCTACACCTTC.

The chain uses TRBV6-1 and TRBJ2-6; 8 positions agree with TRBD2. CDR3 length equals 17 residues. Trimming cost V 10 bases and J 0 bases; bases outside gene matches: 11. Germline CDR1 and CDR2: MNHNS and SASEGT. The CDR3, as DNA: TGTGCCACGCAACGGTCTAGCGGGTTCTCTGGGGCCAACGTCCTGACTTTC. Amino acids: CATQRSSGFSGANVLTF.

The CDR3 DNA sequence: TGTGCCAGCAGACCTAGCGGGGGGGCTCAGGAGACCCAGTACTTC. Translated, it gives CASRPSGGAQETQYF. The V call is TRBV28, the J call TRBJ2-5; 12 positions agree with TRBD2. The germline CDR1 and CDR2 sequences are MDHEN and SYDVKM. V shed 6 bases and J 5 bases; nucleotides not matched to a gene: 7. This CDR3 has 15 amino acids.

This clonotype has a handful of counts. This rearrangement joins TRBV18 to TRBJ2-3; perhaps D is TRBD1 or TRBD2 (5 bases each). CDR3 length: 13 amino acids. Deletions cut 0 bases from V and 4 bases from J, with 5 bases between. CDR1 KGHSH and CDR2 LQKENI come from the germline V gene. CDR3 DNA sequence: TGTGCCAGCTCACCACCGGGGGCAGATACGCAGTATTTT. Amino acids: CASSPPGADTQYF.

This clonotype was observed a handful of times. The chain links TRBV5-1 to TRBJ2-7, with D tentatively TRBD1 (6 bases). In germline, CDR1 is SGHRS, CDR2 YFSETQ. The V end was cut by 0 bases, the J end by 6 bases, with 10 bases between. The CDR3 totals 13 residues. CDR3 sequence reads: CASSLAQGIEQYF. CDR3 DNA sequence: TGCGCCAGCAGCTTGGCGCAGGGGATCGAGCAGTACTTC. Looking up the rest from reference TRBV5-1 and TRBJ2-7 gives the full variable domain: KAGVTQTPRYLIKTRGQQVTLSCSPISGHRSVSWYQQTPGQGLQFLFEYFSETQRNKGNFPGRFSGRQFSNSRSEMNVSTLELGDSALYLCASSLAQGIEQYFGPGTRLTVT.

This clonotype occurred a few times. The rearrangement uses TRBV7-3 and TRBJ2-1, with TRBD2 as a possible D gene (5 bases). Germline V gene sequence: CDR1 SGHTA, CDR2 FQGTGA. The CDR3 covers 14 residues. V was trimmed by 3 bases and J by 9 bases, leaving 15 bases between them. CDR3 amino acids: CASSFSERYVEQFF. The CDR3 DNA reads TGTGCCAGCAGCTTTAGCGAGCGGTACGTTGAGCAGTTCTTC.